The 26 T cell receptor beta chains below come from one sample, sequenced in a study of metastatic and nonmetastatic thyroid tumors. TCRdb re-called the PCR reads with MiXCR. The profile shows over 25,000 clones, 15% to 20% of them singletons. Among the patients, none had received any treatment before thyroid surgery. The sample consisted of blood. The source is a male donor with papillary thyroid cancer or a benign thyroid nodule (not recorded which). Some clones in this sample may be carry-over from other donors' samples.

This clone was found many times. The chain carries TRBV2 and TRBJ1-1; 9 bases agree with TRBD1. Germline CDR1 and CDR2: SNHLY and FYNNEI. Trimming cost V 4 bases and J 6 bases; bases outside gene matches: 9. CDR3 length: 15 residues. For the CDR3, the DNA is TGTGCCAGCAGTGCCCCGGGACAGGGACGTCCTGAAGCTTTCTTT. Protein product: CASSAPGQGRPEAFF.

CDR3 DNA sequence: TGTGCCAGCACCACCGGGACAGGTGGTCGTGAGCAGTTCTTC. This encodes CASTTGTGGREQFF. The gene calls are TRBV6-1 and TRBJ2-1; 8 positions match TRBD1. From germline, CDR1 is MNHNS and CDR2 SASEGT. Losses at the gene ends were 7 bases for V and 9 bases for J; bases not matched to a gene: 11. The CDR3 extends over 14 amino acids.

This clone was observed at least ten times. CDR3 nucleotides: TGTGCCAGCTCGGAGGCTTTTTCCACAGATACGCAGTATTTT. Protein sequence: CASSEAFSTDTQYF. This chain joins TRBV18 and TRBJ2-3; D is possibly TRBD2 (5 bases). Per the germline V gene, CDR1 is KGHSH and CDR2 is LQKENI. Trimming took off 6 bases at V and 2 bases at J, with 12 bases between the two ends. CDR3 length: 14 residues.

In this sample, this clone turned up many times. J is TRBJ2-5 and V is TRBV20-1; 7 nucleotides agree with TRBD1. This CDR3 spans 15 amino acids. Germline-derived CDR1 and CDR2 are DFQATT and SNEGSKA (reference sequence). V dropped 8 bases and J dropped 1; count of bases not matched to a gene: 13. The CDR3 coding sequence is TGCAGTCCAGAACAGGGGTACAGTTCCCAAGAGACCCAGTACTTC. Translation: CSPEQGYSSQETQYF.

This clone appeared many times. V gene TRBV5-1 combines with J gene TRBJ1-3; D is uncertain. Per germline, CDR1 SGHRS and CDR2 YFSETQ. The germline V and J ends were trimmed by 5 bases and 0 bases, with 12 bases remaining between them. This CDR3 has 15 residues. Here the CDR3 reads CASRNHWNSGNTIYF. In DNA form, the CDR3 reads TGCGCCAGCAGAAACCACTGGAACTCTGGAAACACCATATATTTT.

The gene calls are TRBV12-3 or TRBV12-4 and TRBJ2-2; TRBD1 agrees at 8 bases. V lost 10 bases and J lost 8; bases outside the gene matches: 15. CDR3 length equals 15 residues. This chain's CDR3 is CANRPSGQEVGELFF. DNA of the CDR3: TGTGCCAACAGACCTTCGGGACAGGAGGTAGGGGAGCTGTTTTTT.

This clone was seen many times. The rearrangement links TRBV4-1 to TRBJ1-1; TRBD1 aligns across 9 bases. The V gene's germline CDR1 is MGHRA and CDR2 YSYEKL. Trimming at V came to 4 bases and at J to 6 bases, leaving 6 bases not matched to a gene. The CDR3 sequence is 14 residues long. The CDR3 DNA is TGCGCCAGCAGCCTCGACAGGGGGTTGTCTGAAGCTTTCTTT. It specifies CASSLDRGLSEAFF.

This clone was found many times. The chain combines TRBV19 with TRBJ2-7; 7 nucleotides align to TRBD2. Germline CDR1 and CDR2: LNHDA and SQIVND (reference sequence). V gave up 6 bases and J gave up 3 bases; unmatched junction bases: 11. The CDR3 sequence is 15 residues long. Written as DNA, the CDR3 is TGTGCCAGTAGGGGACGGGACTATTGGGACTACGAGCAGTACTTC. It specifies CASRGRDYWDYEQYF. The entire variable domain, with the rest obtained from reference TRBV19 and TRBJ2-7, is as follows: DGGITQSPKYLFRKEGQNVTLSCEQNLNHDAMYWYRQDPGQGLRLIYYSQIVNDFQKGDIAEGYSVSREKKESFPLTVTSAQKNPTAFYLCASRGRDYWDYEQYFGPGTRLTVT.

This clone was seen at least ten times. The chain recombines TRBV5-4 with TRBJ2-7; tentative D call: TRBD1 (7 bases). The V end was cut by 4 bases, the J end by 2 bases, with 16 bases between. This CDR3 region has 15 residues. The germline gives CDR1 SGHNT, CDR2 YYREEE (reference sequence). This CDR3 is CASSPADRTTYEQYF. CDR3 DNA: TGTGCCAGCAGCCCGGCGGACAGGACTACCTACGAGCAGTACTTC.

This clone showed up many times. The gene calls are TRBV2 and TRBJ1-1, with D unresolved. Germline V CDR1 and CDR2: SNHLY, FYNNEI. V was pared by 4 bases and J by 1 base, with 7 bases between. The CDR3 length is 13 residues. The CDR3 is CASSGNRNTEAFF. Written as DNA, the CDR3 is TGTGCCAGCAGTGGTAACAGGAACACTGAAGCTTTCTTT.

There are many counts of this clone. V is TRBV5-4 and J is TRBJ2-5; 7 nucleotides match TRBD2. This CDR3 comprises 15 residues. Germline V gives CDR1 SGHNT, CDR2 YYREEE (reference sequence). V was pared by 5 bases and J by 2 bases, with 9 bases of the junction left unmatched. In DNA, the CDR3 is TGTGCCAGCAGTTCTAGCGGCACGGGTCAAGAGACCCAGTACTTC. Protein: CASSSSGTGQETQYF.

The chain employs TRBV7-9 and TRBJ1-1; D gene ambiguous. This CDR3 has 13 residues. The germline gives CDR1 SEHNR, CDR2 FQNEAQ (reference sequence). V gave up 2 bases and J gave up 6 bases, with 10 bases separating them. The CDR3 nucleotides are TGTGCCAGCAGCTTACGTTCCGGGGCTGAAGCTTTCTTT. It translates to CASSLRSGAEAFF.

This clone is a singleton in its sample. The chain is built from TRBV5-1 and TRBJ2-7, with 10 bases that match TRBD1. V was clipped by 4 bases and J by 1 base; unmatched bases: 2. The CDR3 has 14 residues. Germline CDR1 is SGHRS and CDR2 is YFSETQ. Here the CDR3 DNA reads TGCGCCAGCAGCAGGACAGGGGGATCCTACGAGCAGTACTTC. Amino acid sequence: CASSRTGGSYEQYF.

This clone has a count of ten or more. This chain links TRBV20-1 with TRBJ1-5; no reliable D call. Per germline, CDR1 DFQATT and CDR2 SNEGSKA (reference sequence). The CDR3 runs 14 residues. V shed 3 bases and J shed 0 bases, with 9 bases lying between them. CDR3 sequence reads: CSASSGYSNQPQHF. As DNA, the CDR3 is TGCAGTGCTAGTTCTGGGTATAGCAATCAGCCCCAGCATTTT.

The CDR3 loop reads CASSLEADTEAFF. CDR3 DNA sequence: TGTGCCAGCAGCTTAGAGGCGGACACTGAAGCTTTCTTT. This chain uses TRBV11-3 with TRBJ1-1; D is ambiguous. CDR1 and CDR2 from the germline V gene are SGHNT and YENEEA. This CDR3 region has 13 residues. Deletions cut 0 bases from V and 3 bases from J, with 5 bases between.

This clone was counted a few times. J is TRBJ2-7 and V is TRBV4-1; the D is unclear. V was pared by 1 base and J by 0 bases, with 13 bases between. The CDR3 runs to 16 residues. The germline V gene encodes CDR1 MGHRA and CDR2 YSYEKL. The CDR3 nucleotides read TGCGCCAGCAGCCAAGGACTGACCCAGAGCTCCTACGAGCAGTACTTC. Translated, it gives CASSQGLTQSSYEQYF.

This clone was counted at least ten times. A read error is possible here, since a much larger clone lies one base away. Other DNA sequences of this sample code for an identical CDR3. The CDR3 bases are TGTGCCAGCAGCCAAGATCGCTGGGCTGTCAATCAGCCCCAGCATTTT. Protein product: CASSQDRWAVNQPQHF. The chain uses TRBV4-2 and TRBJ1-5; no clear D. CDR1 and CDR2 from the germline V gene are LGHNA and YNFKEQ. With 0 bases removed from V and 3 bases from J, the gap between germline ends came to 12 bases. The CDR3 extends over 16 amino acids.

Many counts were recorded for this clone. V gene TRBV4-2 combines with J gene TRBJ2-1; TRBD2 matches at 7 bases. This CDR3 has 14 amino acids. The germline gives CDR1 LGHNA, CDR2 YNFKEQ. The junction had 4 bases not matched to a gene; V was cut back by 1 base and J by 7 bases. The CDR3 spells CASSQALAINEQFF. The CDR3 bases are TGTGCCAGCAGCCAAGCACTAGCGATTAATGAGCAGTTCTTC.

Comments on this clone: One end of the junction does not line up with germline, which may come from a read error. The gene calls are TRBV20-1 and TRBJ2-7, with 7 positions matching TRBD1. The V gene's germline CDR1 is DFQATT and CDR2 SNEGSKA (reference sequence). This CDR3 comprises 13 residues. CDR3 bases: TGTAGTGCTGAGATGACAGGGAAATACGATCAGTACTTC. Amino acids: CSAEMTGKYDQYF.

Many counts were recorded for this clone. The junction and the germline gene differ at one end; a read error may be behind it. The rearrangement joins TRBV7-7 to TRBJ2-1; no definite D call. Germline-derived CDR1 and CDR2 are SSHAT and FNYEAQ (reference sequence). The CDR3 loop spans 15 amino acids. The CDR3 loop reads CASSLGSLPTYEQFF. As DNA, the CDR3 is TGTGCTAGCAGCTTAGGTAGCCTTCCTACATATGAGCAGTTCTTC.

In this sample, this clone turned up a few times. V and J are TRBV18 and TRBJ2-2; no firm D call. V lost 3 bases, J lost 7 bases, and 3 bases lay in between. CDR1 and CDR2 from the germline V gene are KGHSH and LQKENI. The CDR3 is 11 residues long. CDR3 sequence reads: CASSPDGELFF. CDR3 bases: TGTGCCAGCTCACCTGACGGGGAGCTGTTTTTT.

This clone was observed many times. V and J are TRBV3-1 and TRBJ2-5; D is undetermined. CDR1 LGHDT and CDR2 YNNKEL come from the germline V gene (reference sequence). Trimming pared 0 bases from V and 3 bases from J, leaving 8 bases between. CDR3 length: 14 residues. DNA of the CDR3: TGTGCCAGCAGCCAAGAAACAGAAGAAGAGACCCAGTACTTC. Amino acids: CASSQETEEETQYF.

This clone was detected ten times or more. V is TRBV5-6 and J is TRBJ1-1, with D tentatively TRBD1 (6 bases). CDR1 is SGHDT, CDR2 YYEEEE, per germline. V gave up 4 bases and J gave up 0 bases, with 13 bases separating them. This CDR3 is 15 amino acids long. CDR3 loop: CASSPSRQVNTEAFF. As DNA, the CDR3 is TGTGCCAGCAGCCCGTCGCGACAGGTGAACACTGAAGCTTTCTTT.

This clone was detected many times. The chain links TRBV15 to TRBJ1-2; no firm D call. The V gene lost 5 bases and the J gene lost 8 bases, with 15 bases spanning the gap. The CDR3 has 13 amino acids. Germline loops: CDR1 LNHNV, CDR2 YYDKDF (reference sequence). CDR3 sequence reads: CATSGSSGGGYTF. For the CDR3, the DNA is TGTGCCACCAGCGGAAGTAGCGGAGGGGGCTACACCTTC.

This clone showed up many times. The rearrangement joins TRBV20-1 to TRBJ2-7; D not certain. V was shortened by 0 bases and J by 0 bases, with 9 bases between the two germline ends. CDR3 length: 14 amino acids. From germline, CDR1 is DFQATT and CDR2 SNEGSKA (reference sequence). The CDR3 here is CSARDPGSSYEQYF. The CDR3 DNA follows: TGCAGTGCTAGAGATCCCGGCAGCTCCTACGAGCAGTACTTC.

This clone was seen ten or more times. It may be a read error: a sequence one base away is much more abundant. V gene TRBV27 combines with J gene TRBJ2-7; 12 nucleotides agree with TRBD2. This CDR3 has 17 residues. CDR1 is MNHEY, CDR2 SMNVEV, per germline (reference sequence). DNA for the CDR3: TGTGCCTTCACGACTAGCGGGAGAGGTGCTGGACCCTACGAGCGGTACTTC. This sequence encodes CAFTTSGRGAGPYERYF.